This TCR beta chain was obtained from a study of TIL therapy for anti-PD-1-resistant metastatic lung cancer. The germline CDR1 and CDR2 sequences are SSHAT and FNYEAQ (reference sequence). The CDR3 loop spans 13 amino acids. V lost 5 bases, J lost 3 bases, and 1 base stayed unmatched. Study-level results: Many TIL product clones were absent from baseline tumor, suggesting clonal contraction.

Time point here: pre-treatment sample, taken before nivolumab and TIL therapy. Pleural nodules or supraclavicular lymph nodes made up most of the excised metastases sampled. On this clone: What it binds is unknown.

Sequencing used immunoSEQ v3. Some clones are missing from TCRdb's copy, which holds only in-frame ones; the method was immunoSEQ multiplex PCR. This sample yields 2,000 to 2,500 clones, of which around four fifths are seen a single time; 6.5% to 9.5% belongs to the top ten. The sequenced sample was tumor tissue, obtained at baseline. This receptor was obtained from a person aged 25 to 80 with non-small cell lung cancer. The chain uses TRBV7-7 and TRBJ2-5, with TRBD1 matching over 9 bases. The CDR3: CASSRDREETQYF. CDR3 DNA sequence: TGTGCCAGCAGCCGGGACAGGGAAGAGACCCAGTACTTC.